The 30 T cell receptor beta chains below come from one sample, sequenced in a study of blood T cell repertoires in COVID-19. Sequenced by immunoSEQ multiplex PCR; TCRdb stores in-frame clones only, minus some. Counted here are some 300,000 clones, 90% occurring once; the ten biggest clones make up 0.8% to 1.3%. Sequenced sample: peripheral blood. The receptors were gathered from a woman aged 40 to 50 with COVID-19, enrolled during active disease.

The chain uses TRBV9 and TRBJ2-7; TRBD1 matches at 7 bases. Germline CDR1 is SGDLS and CDR2 is YYNGEE. V was clipped by 0 bases and J by 2 bases; unmatched bases: 5. This CDR3 spans 15 amino acids. The CDR3 DNA follows: TGTGCCAGCAGCGTAGAGGGGGCTACAACCTACGAGCAGTACTTC. Translating it yields CASSVEGATTYEQYF.

The rearrangement links TRBV6-5 to TRBJ1-2; 7 bases match TRBD1. CDR3 length: 14 amino acids. The trim removed 4 bases at V and 8 bases at J, leaving 10 bases unmatched. The germline V gene encodes CDR1 MNHEY and CDR2 SVGAGI. CDR3 nucleotides: TGTGCCAGCAGTTTTCCCGACAGGGCAAGCGGCTACACCTTC. This codes for CASSFPDRASGYTF.

For the CDR3, the DNA is TGTGCCAGCAGTACGAGACAGGGGACACGTCAGCCCCAGCATTTT. It translates to CASSTRQGTRQPQHF. The chain has TRBV6-6 and TRBJ1-5; 8 nucleotides match TRBD1. The junction had 9 bases not matched to a gene; V was cut back by 5 bases and J by 6 bases. CDR1 and CDR2 from the germline V gene are MNHNY and SVGAGI (reference sequence). The CDR3 extends over 15 amino acids.

The rearrangement links TRBV12-3 or TRBV12-4 to TRBJ2-3; D may be TRBD1 (5 bases). The length of the CDR3 is 12 residues. The germline V and J ends were trimmed by 5 bases and 9 bases, with 12 bases remaining between them. CDR3: CASSDGARTQYF. The CDR3, as DNA: TGTGCCAGCAGTGATGGGGCGCGGACGCAGTATTTT.

The chain combines TRBV27 with TRBJ1-1; D uncertain. Trimming left V 3 bases short and J 1 base short, with 6 bases between. Looked up from germline, CDR1 is MNHEY and CDR2 is SMNVEV (reference sequence). The CDR3 spans 13 residues. CDR3 residues: CASSFGANTEAFF. The CDR3, as DNA: TGTGCCAGCAGTTTCGGAGCGAACACTGAAGCTTTCTTT.

V and J are TRBV7-9 and TRBJ1-5; D perhaps matches TRBD1 (6 bases). Germline values: CDR1 SEHNR, CDR2 FQNEAQ (reference sequence). The length of the CDR3 is 14 residues. V was cut by 2 bases and J by 11 bases, with 16 bases left in between. Here the CDR3 DNA reads TGTGCCAGCAGCTTAACATCAGGGGCGGGAGCCCAGCATTTT. This translates into CASSLTSGAGAQHF.

The chain links TRBV7-8 to TRBJ1-2; 12 bases fit TRBD1. CDR3 size: 17 residues. CDR1 and CDR2 from the germline V gene are SGHVS and FQNEAQ. V gave up 0 bases and J gave up 3 bases; unmatched junction bases: 5. The CDR3 spells CASSLAGDRGRYYGYTF. The CDR3 DNA reads as TGTGCCAGCAGCTTAGCGGGGGACAGGGGGCGATACTATGGCTACACCTTC.

The J gene is TRBJ1-1, the V gene TRBV27, with D hard to call. Per germline, CDR1 MNHEY and CDR2 SMNVEV (reference sequence). V dropped 3 bases and J dropped 1 base, with 12 bases sitting between them. This CDR3 is 15 amino acids long. Here the CDR3 DNA reads TGTGCCAGCAGTTTGTCCCCAGAAACGAACACTGAAGCTTTCTTT. Protein product: CASSLSPETNTEAFF.

This chain links TRBV6-5 with TRBJ1-5; 9 positions match TRBD1. In germline, CDR1 is MNHEY, CDR2 SVGAGI. After removal of 8 bases from V and 2 bases from J, the junction contained 7 bases not matched to a gene. CDR3 length equals 15 residues. The CDR3: CASQDRGVGNQPQHF. The CDR3 region has the DNA TGTGCCAGCCAGGACAGGGGAGTTGGCAATCAGCCCCAGCATTTT.

The V call is TRBV5-1, the J call TRBJ2-1; tentatively, D is TRBD2 (6 bases). Germline V CDR1 and CDR2: SGHRS, YFSETQ. This CDR3 is built from 15 residues. The ends were cut back, 2 bases at V and 8 bases at J, with 17 bases in the middle. The chain's CDR3 is CASSLGSTGDDEQFF. CDR3 bases: TGCGCCAGCAGCTTAGGGAGCACGGGGGATGATGAGCAGTTCTTC. Combining the CDR3 with reference TRBV5-1 and TRBJ2-1 gives the whole variable domain KAGVTQTPRYLIKTRGQQVTLSCSPISGHRSVSWYQQTPGQGLQFLFEYFSETQRNKGNFPGRFSGRQFSNSRSEMNVSTLELGDSALYLCASSLGSTGDDEQFFGPGTRLTVL.

The chain joins TRBV6-1 to TRBJ1-2; D remains unclear. V lost 0 bases and J 7 bases, leaving 12 bases between the germline ends. The CDR3 contains 14 residues. CDR1 and CDR2 (germline): MNHNS, SASEGT. CDR3 sequence: CASSEARVLRGYTF. The CDR3 DNA reads TGTGCCAGCAGTGAAGCGAGGGTATTGCGTGGCTACACCTTC.

The chain is built from TRBV19 and TRBJ2-3; TRBD1 might be the D (5 bases). The CDR3 contains 17 residues. V was shortened by 3 bases and J by 5 bases, with 21 bases between the two germline ends. Germline V gene lookup returns CDR1 LNHDA and CDR2 SQIVND (reference sequence). CDR3 bases: TGTGCCAGTAGTATGGGGCCTAGTTGGTCGTCGAAAGATACGCAGTATTTT. It translates to CASSMGPSWSSKDTQYF.

In DNA form, the CDR3 reads TGTGCCAGCAGTATAGCGGGGAGTATCACAGATACGCAGTATTTT. It codes for CASSIAGSITDTQYF. The chain combines TRBV7-6 with TRBJ2-3, with TRBD2 matching 8 bases. The CDR3 runs to 15 residues. Unmatched junction bases numbered 7, after V lost 6 bases and J lost 2 bases. The germline V gene encodes CDR1 SGHVS and CDR2 FNYEAQ.

The rearrangement joins TRBV19 to TRBJ2-3, with 8 bases matching TRBD1. V shed 9 bases and J 1 base; nucleotides not matched to a gene: 6. The germline CDR1 and CDR2 sequences are LNHDA and SQIVND (reference sequence). This CDR3 is 14 amino acids long. DNA for the CDR3: TGTGCCAGCCGAGACAGGGGTGGCACAGATACGCAGTATTTT. This codes for CASRDRGGTDTQYF.

The rearrangement uses TRBV4-3 and TRBJ2-5, with 9 bases matching TRBD2. This CDR3 has 16 amino acids. Germline loops: CDR1 LGHNA, CDR2 YSLEER. V was pared by 5 bases and J by 4 bases, with 11 bases of the junction left unmatched. The CDR3 here is CASSWSGRIGGETQYF. For the CDR3, the DNA is TGCGCCAGCAGCTGGAGCGGGAGGATAGGTGGAGAGACCCAGTACTTC.

CDR3 DNA sequence: TGCGCCAGCAGCATTGGACTAGCGGGGGACCTCACAGATACGCAGTATTTT. Protein sequence: CASSIGLAGDLTDTQYF. This chain links TRBV5-1 with TRBJ2-3, with 13 bases fitting TRBD2. V gave up 4 bases and J gave up 2 bases; unmatched junction bases: 7. There are 17 residues in the CDR3. The V gene's germline CDR1 is SGHRS and CDR2 YFSETQ.

V is TRBV29-1 and J is TRBJ2-3, with a possible D match to TRBD2 (5 bases). The CDR3 extends over 13 amino acids. V lost 4 bases, J lost 0 bases, and 8 bases lay in between. Germline loops: CDR1 SQVTM, CDR2 ANQGSEA. The CDR3 DNA sequence: TGCAGCGTTGGAGGGTCTAGCACAGATACGCAGTATTTT. Translation: CSVGGSSTDTQYF.

The chain combines TRBV3-1 (or the pseudogene TRBV3-2) with TRBJ1-5; TRBD1 might be the D (5 bases). V was pared by 1 base and J by 5 bases, with 9 bases between. Per germline, CDR1 LGHDT and CDR2 YNNKEL (reference sequence). The CDR3 runs to 14 residues. The CDR3 DNA sequence: TGTGCCAGCAGCCAAGGAGACAGTTATCAGCCCCAGCATTTT. It codes for CASSQGDSYQPQHF.

The chain joins TRBV28 to TRBJ2-3; D is perhaps TRBD1 (6 bases). The germline V and J ends were trimmed by 4 bases and 4 bases, with 15 bases remaining between them. Germline assignment: CDR1 MDHEN and CDR2 SYDVKM. The CDR3 covers 15 residues. The CDR3 here is CASSSPGKGADTQYF. CDR3 DNA sequence: TGTGCCAGCAGTTCACCAGGGAAGGGGGCAGATACGCAGTATTTT.

The chain is built from TRBV5-1 and TRBJ2-1, with 8 bases matching TRBD1. This CDR3 is built from 14 residues. The V gene's germline CDR1 is SGHRS and CDR2 YFSETQ. Trimming took 4 bases from V and 6 from J; bases not matched to a gene: 6. CDR3 sequence (DNA): TGCGCCAGCAGCGCGCCAACAGGGGGCAATGAGCAGTTCTTC. Translated: CASSAPTGGNEQFF.

The V gene is TRBV6-6, the J gene TRBJ2-3; 11 nucleotides agree with TRBD2. The V gene end was trimmed by 5 bases and the J gene end by 5 bases; junction bases not matched to a gene: 3. This CDR3 region has 14 residues. Germline CDR1 is MNHNY and CDR2 is SVGAGI (reference sequence). Here the CDR3 reads CASSILAGVDTQYF. The CDR3 region has the DNA TGTGCCAGCAGTATACTAGCGGGAGTAGATACGCAGTATTTT.

The chain has TRBV5-5 and TRBJ2-5; 11 nucleotides line up with TRBD2. This CDR3 contains 15 residues. V lost 4 bases to trimming and J lost 4 bases; unmatched junction nucleotides: 6. Germline CDR1 and CDR2: SGHKS and YYEKEE (reference sequence). DNA for the CDR3: TGTGCCAGCAGCCTGAGGGGACTAGCGGCAGAGACCCAGTACTTC. It encodes CASSLRGLAAETQYF.

V and J are TRBV2 and TRBJ2-3, with TRBD1 matching over 7 bases. After removal of 6 bases from V and 5 bases from J, the junction contained 8 bases not matched to a gene. The CDR3 length is 14 residues. Germline CDR1 and CDR2: SNHLY and FYNNEI. The CDR3 DNA is TGTGCCAGCAGCCCGGGACAGTTGAGAGATACGCAGTATTTT. It yields the protein CASSPGQLRDTQYF. The full variable domain, with the rest looked up from reference TRBV2 and TRBJ2-3, is EPEVTQTPSHQVTQMGQEVILRCVPISNHLYFYWYRQILGQKVEFLVSFYNNEISEKSEIFDDQFSVERPDGSNFTLKIRSTKLEDSAMYFCASSPGQLRDTQYFGPGTRLTVL.

The chain has TRBV7-3 and TRBJ1-6, with 9 bases aligning to TRBD1. Germline CDR1 reads SGHTA; CDR2 reads FQGTGA. There are 16 residues in the CDR3. V dropped 4 bases and J dropped 5; count of bases not matched to a gene: 6. The CDR3 DNA sequence: TGTGCCAGCAGCTCCCGAGACAGGGGGAATAATTCACCCCTCCACTTT. Its translation is CASSSRDRGNNSPLHF.

The CDR3 spells CASSFSLYGGYTF. The DNA for the CDR3 is TGTGCCAGCAGTTTTTCCCTGTACGGGGGCTACACCTTC. The genes are TRBV27 and TRBJ1-2; D gene ambiguous. The CDR3 totals 13 residues. V was shortened by 3 bases and J by 8 bases, with 13 bases between the two germline ends. Looked up from germline, CDR1 is MNHEY and CDR2 is SMNVEV (reference sequence).

This clone was detected a few times. This chain joins TRBV28 and TRBJ1-2; weak D call: TRBD1 (6 bases). The CDR3 spans 14 residues. V lost 5 bases to trimming and J lost 9 bases, with 19 bases between them. In germline, CDR1 is MDHEN, CDR2 SYDVKM. DNA for the CDR3: TGTGCCAGCAGTGAGTTGGGCCAGGGGAATCGCTACACCTTC. Translation: CASSELGQGNRYTF.

V and J are TRBV13 and TRBJ1-5; a weak D match, TRBD1 (6 bases). V lost 3 bases to trimming and J lost 6 bases, with 21 bases between them. Germline loops: CDR1 PRHDT, CDR2 FYEKMQ (reference sequence). The CDR3 is 17 residues long. The CDR3 loop reads CASSLGGAGRRGQPQHF. The CDR3 DNA reads as TGTGCCAGCAGCTTGGGGGGGGCGGGAAGGAGAGGTCAGCCCCAGCATTTT.

This rearrangement joins TRBV28 to TRBJ2-7; 7 bases are a match to TRBD1. Trimming removed 2 bases from V and 3 bases from J; junction bases left unmatched: 10. The germline V gene has CDR1 MDHEN and CDR2 SYDVKM. The CDR3 has 16 amino acids. The CDR3 DNA sequence: TGTGCCAGCAGTTTAAGGCGAGACAGGGCGTACTACGAGCAGTACTTC. Translation gives CASSLRRDRAYYEQYF.

This sequence joins TRBV25-1 and TRBJ2-1; 10 nucleotides line up with TRBD2. V lost 4 bases and J lost 10; bases outside the gene matches: 10. The CDR3 consists of 15 residues. The germline gives CDR1 MGHDK, CDR2 SYGVNS. CDR3 sequence: CASSASGGAGKEQFF. The CDR3 region has the DNA TGTGCCAGCAGTGCGAGCGGGGGGGCCGGGAAGGAGCAGTTCTTC.

The chain joins TRBV4-3 to TRBJ1-3; 10 bases match TRBD1. V shed 1 base, J shed 4 bases, and the junction held 4 bases outside the gene matches. From germline, CDR1 is LGHNA and CDR2 YSLEER. The CDR3 runs 16 residues. CDR3: CASSQAGQGTGNTIYF. DNA of the CDR3: TGCGCCAGCAGCCAAGCGGGACAGGGGACGGGAAACACCATATATTTT.